The T cell receptor (beta chain) described here comes from a study of blood T cell repertoires in COVID-19. In the original workflow: Amplification with reference gene primers provided the estimates of nucleated cell counts. TCRdb's table, derived via immunoSEQ multiplex PCR, lists solely in-frame clones and lacks some. The V and J calls and clone size were taken over from that table, and D and trimming were inferred from the DNA. Of some 150,000 clones listed, approximately 90% are singletons. Germline V CDR1 and CDR2: SGHRS, YFSETQ. This CDR3 has 13 amino acids. V lost 4 bases to trimming and J lost 8 bases, with 13 bases between them.

The clonotype comes from a man aged 18-30 years with active or convalescent COVID-19. This rearrangement joins TRBV5-1 to TRBJ2-1; TRBD2 is a possible D gene (5 bases). The sample taken for sequencing was peripheral blood. The CDR3 DNA follows: TGCGCCAGCAGCCAAATGGGCGGGTATGAGCAGTTCTTC. This translates into CASSQMGGYEQFF.